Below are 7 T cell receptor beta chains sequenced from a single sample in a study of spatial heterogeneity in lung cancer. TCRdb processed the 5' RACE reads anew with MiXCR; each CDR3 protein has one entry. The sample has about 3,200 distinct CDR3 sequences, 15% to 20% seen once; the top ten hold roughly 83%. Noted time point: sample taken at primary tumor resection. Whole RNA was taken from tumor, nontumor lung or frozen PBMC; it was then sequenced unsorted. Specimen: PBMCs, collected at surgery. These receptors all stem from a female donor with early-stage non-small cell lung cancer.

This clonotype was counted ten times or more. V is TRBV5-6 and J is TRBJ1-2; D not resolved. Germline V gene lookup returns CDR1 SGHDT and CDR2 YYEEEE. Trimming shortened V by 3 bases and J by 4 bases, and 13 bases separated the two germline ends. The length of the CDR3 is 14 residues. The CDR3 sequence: CASSSSTDTYGYTF. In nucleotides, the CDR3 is TGTGCCAGCAGCTCATCAACAGACACCTATGGCTACACCTTC. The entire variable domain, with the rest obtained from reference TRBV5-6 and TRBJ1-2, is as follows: DAGVTQSPTHLIKTRGQQVTLRCSPKSGHDTVSWYQQALGQGPQFIFQYYEEEERQRGNFPDRFSGHQFPNYSSELNVNALLLGDSALYLCASSSSTDTYGYTFGSGTRLTVV.

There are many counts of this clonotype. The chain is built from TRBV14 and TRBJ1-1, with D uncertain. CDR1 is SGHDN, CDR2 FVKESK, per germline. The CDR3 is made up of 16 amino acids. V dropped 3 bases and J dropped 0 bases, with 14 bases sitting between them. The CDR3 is CASSQWTGLVNTEAFF. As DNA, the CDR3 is TGTGCCAGCAGCCAGTGGACCGGTTTAGTGAACACTGAAGCTTTCTTT.

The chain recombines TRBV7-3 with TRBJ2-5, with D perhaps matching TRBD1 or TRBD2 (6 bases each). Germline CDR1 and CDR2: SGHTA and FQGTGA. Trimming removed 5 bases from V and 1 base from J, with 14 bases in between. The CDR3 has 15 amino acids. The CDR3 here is CASSEIGGPQETQYF. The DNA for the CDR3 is TGTGCCAGCAGCGAGATCGGGGGCCCCCAAGAGACCCAGTACTTC. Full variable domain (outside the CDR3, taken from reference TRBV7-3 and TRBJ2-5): GAGVSQTPSNKVTEKGKYVELRCDPISGHTALYWYRQSLGQGPEFLIYFQGTGAADDSGLPNDRFFAVRPEGSVSTLKIQRTERGDSAVYLCASSEIGGPQETQYFGPGTRLLVL.

CDR3 amino acids: CASSSRTGLADTQYF. In nucleotides, the CDR3 is TGTGCCAGCAGTTCCCGGACAGGTTTGGCAGATACGCAGTATTTT. The chain employs TRBV12-3 or TRBV12-4 and TRBJ2-3; TRBD1 aligns across 7 bases. The CDR3 contains 15 residues. Trimming at V came to 4 bases and at J to 4 bases, leaving 8 bases not matched to a gene.

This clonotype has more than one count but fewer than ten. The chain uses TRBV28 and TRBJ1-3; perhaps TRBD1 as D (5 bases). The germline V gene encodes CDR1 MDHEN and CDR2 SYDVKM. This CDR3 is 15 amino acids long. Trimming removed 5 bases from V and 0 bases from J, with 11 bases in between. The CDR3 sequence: CASSRDSSSGNTIYF. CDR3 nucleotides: TGTGCCAGCAGTCGAGACAGCAGCTCTGGAAACACCATATATTTT.

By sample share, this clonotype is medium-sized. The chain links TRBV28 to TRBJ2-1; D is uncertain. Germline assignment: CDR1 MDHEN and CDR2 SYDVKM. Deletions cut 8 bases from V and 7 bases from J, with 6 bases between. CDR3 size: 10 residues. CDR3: CASLKNEQFF. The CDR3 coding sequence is TGTGCCAGCCTTAAAAATGAGCAGTTCTTC. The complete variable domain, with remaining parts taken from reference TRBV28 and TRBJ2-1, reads DVKVTQSSRYLVKRTGEKVFLECVQDMDHENMFWYRQDPGLGLRLIYFSYDVKMKEKGDIPEGYSVSREKKERFSLILESASTNQTSMYLCASLKNEQFFGPGTRLTVL.

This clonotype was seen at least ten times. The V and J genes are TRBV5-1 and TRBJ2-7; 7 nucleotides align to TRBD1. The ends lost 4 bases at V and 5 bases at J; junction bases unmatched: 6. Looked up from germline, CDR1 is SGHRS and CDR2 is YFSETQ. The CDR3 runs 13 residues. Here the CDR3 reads CASSVGGPNEQYF. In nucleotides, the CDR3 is TGCGCCAGCAGCGTAGGGGGCCCGAACGAGCAGTACTTC.